The 32 T cell receptor beta chains below all came from one sample that was sequenced in a study of T cells in Graves' hyperthyroidism and ophthalmopathy. The investigators amplified TCR beta CDR3 regions from RNA transcripts. The HTBI set primed first-round TCR CDR3 RT-PCR. In TCRdb, the multiplex PCR reads were re-called with MiXCR into one record per CDR3 protein. The sample includes hundreds of thousands of distinct CDR3 sequences, around 16% of them seen just once. The sequenced sample consisted of blood. All receptors derive from a woman between 40 and 50 years old with Graves' ophthalmopathy.

The chain couples TRBV2 to TRBJ2-5; no definite D call. This CDR3 has 13 amino acids. Germline CDR1 reads SNHLY; CDR2 reads FYNNEI. Deletions cut 6 bases from V and 1 base from J, with 9 bases between. The DNA of the CDR3 is TGTGCCAGCAGCTGGATAAGCCAAGAGACCCAGTACTTC. Translating it yields CASSWISQETQYF.

At least ten counts were recorded for this clonotype. The V gene is TRBV11-3, the J gene TRBJ2-1, with 14 nucleotides matching TRBD2. The CDR3 loop spans 18 amino acids. The germline V gene has CDR1 SGHNT and CDR2 YENEEA. V trimming: 0 bases; J trimming: 7 bases; junction bases outside the gene matches: 8. The CDR3 DNA reads TGTGCCAGCAGCTTAGATGGGCGTGGGACTAGCGGGAGAAATGAGCAGTTCTTC. Protein sequence: CASSLDGRGTSGRNEQFF.

This clonotype has at least ten counts. The chain combines TRBV18 with TRBJ1-1; D might be TRBD1 (5 bases). Germline lookup yields CDR1 KGHSH and CDR2 LQKENI. The CDR3 is 13 amino acids. Trimming pared 5 bases from V and 3 bases from J, leaving 10 bases between. The CDR3 spells CASSYDSYTEAFF. The CDR3 bases are TGTGCCAGCTCATATGACAGTTACACTGAAGCTTTCTTT. Full variable domain (outside the CDR3, taken from reference TRBV18 and TRBJ1-1): NAGVMQNPRHLVRRRGQEARLRCSPMKGHSHVYWYRQLPEEGLKFMVYLQKENIIDESGMPKERFSAEFPKEGPSILRIQQVVRGDSAAYFCASSYDSYTEAFFGQGTRLTVV.

This clonotype was seen repeatedly, ten times or more. CDR3 coding DNA: TGTGCCAGCAGACAGGGGTCCTTCCGGGGGACTGAAGCTTTCTTT. It encodes CASRQGSFRGTEAFF. The chain has TRBV28 and TRBJ1-1, with TRBD1 matching 7 bases. Looked up from germline, CDR1 is MDHEN and CDR2 is SYDVKM. This CDR3 is built from 15 residues. V dropped 6 bases and J dropped 5; count of bases not matched to a gene: 12.

The sample holds many counts of this clonotype. The J gene is TRBJ1-2, the V gene TRBV3-1; D gene ambiguous. V was cut by 1 base and J by 10 bases, with 10 bases left in between. This CDR3 has 12 amino acids. CDR1 is LGHDT and CDR2 is YNNKEL in the germline V gene (reference sequence). As DNA, the CDR3 is TGTGCCAGCAGCCAAGGCCCAGAATACTACACCTTC. Translated, it gives CASSQGPEYYTF.

The gene calls are TRBV20-1 and TRBJ2-3; D may correspond to TRBD1 or TRBD2 (5 bases each). The germline V gene encodes CDR1 DFQATT and CDR2 SNEGSKA (reference sequence). The CDR3 length is 16 residues. Trimming removed 3 bases at V and 4 bases at J, with 20 bases between. DNA for the CDR3: TGCAGTGCTAGGGATTATGAGGGAAAGGGACCAGATACGCAGTATTTT. Protein product: CSARDYEGKGPDTQYF.

This clonotype was found many times. The chain employs TRBV3-1 and TRBJ2-3; D possibly uses TRBD1 or TRBD2 (5 bases each). Germline assignment: CDR1 LGHDT and CDR2 YNNKEL (reference sequence). This CDR3 region has 16 residues. The V and J ends lost 2 bases and 2 bases respectively, with 14 bases between them. This CDR3 is CASSQLARGPTDTQYF. The CDR3 DNA sequence: TGTGCCAGCAGCCAACTTGCCCGGGGACCCACAGATACGCAGTATTTT.

The genes are TRBV6-2 or TRBV6-3 and TRBJ2-2; D is possibly TRBD2 (6 bases). This CDR3 has 18 residues. V was shortened by 6 bases and J by 6 bases, with 26 bases between the two germline ends. Per the germline V gene, CDR1 is MNHEY and CDR2 is SVGEGT. The DNA for the CDR3 is TGTGCCAGCAGAGAACGAGCAGGGATTCGCGGGGACGCCGGGGAGCTGTTTTTT. Its translation is CASRERAGIRGDAGELFF.

This clonotype appeared many times. J is TRBJ1-1 and V is TRBV2; no firm D call. The CDR3 extends over 13 amino acids. Germline assignment: CDR1 SNHLY and CDR2 FYNNEI. Trimming took 3 bases from V and 3 from J, leaving 8 bases between them. As DNA, the CDR3 is TGTGCCAGCAGTGACCGGTGGGACACTGAAGCTTTCTTT. It translates to CASSDRWDTEAFF.

The table lists this clonotype with many counts. The rearrangement uses TRBV5-1 and TRBJ2-1; a weak D match, TRBD1 (6 bases). This CDR3 is 14 amino acids long. The V end was cut by 4 bases, the J end by 8 bases, with 16 bases between. CDR1 and CDR2 (germline): SGHRS, YFSETQ. CDR3 nucleotide sequence: TGCGCCAGCAGCCCCTCGGCAGGGGACCATGAGCAGTTCTTC. It codes for CASSPSAGDHEQFF.

The chain recombines TRBV12-3 or TRBV12-4 with TRBJ2-1; 8 bases are shared with TRBD2. With 3 bases clipped from V and 7 bases from J, the junction kept 5 bases outside the gene matches. The CDR3 spans 14 residues. The CDR3 is CASSFHSGENEQFF. Here the CDR3 DNA reads TGTGCCAGCAGTTTCCATAGCGGGGAAAATGAGCAGTTCTTC.

This clonotype was seen a few times. V usage is TRBV29-1 and J usage is TRBJ1-1; D might be TRBD1 (6 bases). Trimming took off 7 bases at V and 0 bases at J, with 15 bases between the two ends. The CDR3 extends over 14 amino acids. The V gene's germline CDR1 is SQVTM and CDR2 ANQGSEA. CDR3 amino acids: CSAKGGSVNTEAFF. As DNA, the CDR3 is TGCAGCGCCAAAGGGGGGTCCGTGAACACTGAAGCTTTCTTT.

There are many counts of this clonotype. The chain recombines TRBV28 with TRBJ1-5, with a tentative D call TRBD1 (6 bases). V lost 4 bases and J lost 5, with 12 bases in between. Germline V CDR1 and CDR2: MDHEN, SYDVKM. This CDR3 has 14 amino acids. The CDR3 coding sequence is TGTGCCAGCAGTTACCGGGACACAGATCAGCCCCAGCATTTT. Its protein is CASSYRDTDQPQHF.

This clonotype appeared a few times. The V gene is TRBV20-1, the J gene TRBJ2-7; 15 nucleotides agree with TRBD2. The CDR3 is made up of 15 amino acids. From germline, CDR1 is DFQATT and CDR2 SNEGSKA (reference sequence). Unmatched junction bases numbered 6, after V lost 5 bases and J lost 4 bases. The CDR3 DNA is TGCAGTGCTTGGACTAGCGGGAGGGGAAAGTACGAGCAGTACTTC. Translated: CSAWTSGRGKYEQYF.

The CDR3 loop reads CASSSEAGGYTF. CDR3 sequence (DNA): TGCGCCAGCAGCTCCGAGGCGGGAGGCTACACCTTC. The chain couples TRBV5-1 to TRBJ1-2; D gene unclear. V was pared by 3 bases and J by 8 bases, with 11 bases between. The germline gives CDR1 SGHRS, CDR2 YFSETQ. The CDR3 has 12 residues.

This clonotype was counted at least ten times. V and J are TRBV5-1 and TRBJ2-3; 9 nucleotides match TRBD2. The CDR3 totals 19 residues. Unmatched junction bases numbered 13, after V lost 0 bases and J lost 2 bases. The V gene's germline CDR1 is SGHRS and CDR2 YFSETQ. As DNA, the CDR3 is TGCGCCAGCAGCTTGGATGGAAGGGGACTAGCAGAAAACACAGATACGCAGTATTTT. It encodes CASSLDGRGLAENTDTQYF.

The chain uses TRBV5-5 and TRBJ1-2; TRBD1 is a possible D gene (5 bases). CDR1 is SGHKS and CDR2 is YYEKEE in the germline V gene (reference sequence). The CDR3 length is 17 residues. With 3 bases removed from V and 5 bases from J, the gap between germline ends came to 23 bases. CDR3 in DNA: TGTGCCAGCAGCTCCCGGGACGACCGGTTTCTAGGATATGGCTACACCTTC. The encoded protein is CASSSRDDRFLGYGYTF.

The CDR3 bases are TGCAGTGCTAGAGATGGGGGACAGCCATTTTCCAATTCACCCCTCCACTTT. Its protein product is CSARDGGQPFSNSPLHF. The rearrangement joins TRBV20-1 to TRBJ1-6; 7 nucleotides line up with TRBD1. This CDR3 comprises 17 residues. The germline gives CDR1 DFQATT, CDR2 SNEGSKA (reference sequence). V was clipped by 0 bases and J by 7 bases; unmatched bases: 12.

This clonotype was seen many times. V usage is TRBV2 and J usage is TRBJ2-2; no clear D. The CDR3 is made up of 14 amino acids. Trimming took 4 bases from V and 5 from J, leaving 11 bases between them. The germline CDR1 and CDR2 sequences are SNHLY and FYNNEI. CDR3 nucleotide sequence: TGTGCCAGCAGTGTTTTCGAGCTTACCGGGGAGCTGTTTTTT. Its protein is CASSVFELTGELFF. The entire variable domain, with the rest obtained from reference TRBV2 and TRBJ2-2, is as follows: EPEVTQTPSHQVTQMGQEVILRCVPISNHLYFYWYRQILGQKVEFLVSFYNNEISEKSEIFDDQFSVERPDGSNFTLKIRSTKLEDSAMYFCASSVFELTGELFFGEGSRLTVL.

This clonotype has ten or more counts. This sequence joins TRBV5-1 and TRBJ2-2; 9 nucleotides line up with TRBD1. The trim removed 3 bases at V and 6 bases at J, leaving 6 bases unmatched. This CDR3 is 15 amino acids long. Germline V gene data show CDR1 as SGHRS and CDR2 as YFSETQ. The CDR3 DNA is TGCGCCAGCAGCTCGACAGGGGGACTACCCGGGGAGCTGTTTTTT. As protein: CASSSTGGLPGELFF.

The chain uses TRBV29-1 and TRBJ2-3; a weak D match, TRBD1 (5 bases). V was trimmed by 5 bases and J by 0 bases, leaving 9 bases between them. Germline V gene data show CDR1 as SQVTM and CDR2 as ANQGSEA. This CDR3 region has 13 residues. The CDR3 DNA reads TGCAGCGTTCCCAGGGCCAGCACAGATACGCAGTATTTT. This translates into CSVPRASTDTQYF.

This clonotype has at least ten counts. This chain connects TRBV6-2 or TRBV6-3 to TRBJ2-5; TRBD2 matches at 9 bases. The V gene end was trimmed by 5 bases and the J gene end by 3 bases; junction bases not matched to a gene: 10. Germline V gene data show CDR1 as MNHEY and CDR2 as SVGEGT. The CDR3 loop spans 16 amino acids. CDR3 loop: CASSPSGTSYKETQYF. In DNA form, the CDR3 reads TGTGCCAGCAGTCCATCCGGGACTAGCTATAAAGAGACCCAGTACTTC.

This clonotype turned up a few times. The V call is TRBV28, the J call TRBJ1-5, with D possibly matching TRBD1 (5 bases). V was shortened by 8 bases and J by 4 bases, with 15 bases between the two germline ends. This CDR3 has 14 residues. In germline, CDR1 is MDHEN, CDR2 SYDVKM. In nucleotides, the CDR3 is TGTGCCAGCGGGGGAGGTGGGGAAAATCAGCCCCAGCATTTT. It specifies CASGGGGENQPQHF.

The chain combines TRBV13 with TRBJ2-1; 9 bases agree with TRBD2. The CDR3 extends over 16 amino acids. Germline CDR1 is PRHDT and CDR2 is FYEKMQ (reference sequence). With 4 bases clipped from V and 2 bases from J, the junction kept 6 bases outside the gene matches. The CDR3 bases are TGTGCCAGCAGCTCCCGGGGACTAGCCCCCTACAATGAGCAGTTCTTC. It translates to CASSSRGLAPYNEQFF.

V gene TRBV20-1 combines with J gene TRBJ2-7; TRBD1 matches 7 bases. Germline CDR1 reads DFQATT; CDR2 reads SNEGSKA (reference sequence). V trimming: 2 bases; J trimming: 3 bases; junction bases outside the gene matches: 7. The CDR3 spans 14 residues. CDR3 sequence: CSARPLRDSYEQYF. In nucleotides, the CDR3 is TGCAGTGCTAGACCGCTCCGGGACAGCTACGAGCAGTACTTC.

This clonotype was counted between two and nine times. This chain links TRBV6-1 with TRBJ1-2; D possibly corresponds to TRBD1 (5 bases). This CDR3 spans 13 amino acids. V was clipped by 6 bases and J by 6 bases, with 14 bases between them. Germline loops: CDR1 MNHNS, CDR2 SASEGT. This chain's CDR3 is CASSRDFGDGYTF. CDR3 coding DNA: TGTGCCAGCAGCCGGGACTTTGGGGATGGCTACACCTTC.

This clonotype has only a few counts. The rearrangement joins TRBV5-6 to TRBJ2-5; TRBD2 agrees at 9 bases. From germline, CDR1 is SGHDT and CDR2 YYEEEE. The junction had 8 bases not matched to a gene; V was cut back by 4 bases and J by 4 bases. The CDR3 spans 15 residues. CDR3 sequence (DNA): TGTGCCAGCAGCAGTTTAGCGGGAGCCCGAGAGACCCAGTACTTC. Translating it yields CASSSLAGARETQYF.

Only one count was recorded for this clonotype. Possible read error: a much larger clone is one base away. V gene TRBV15 combines with J gene TRBJ2-7; D assignment may be TRBD1 or TRBD2 (5 bases each). CDR3 size: 12 residues. Germline loops: CDR1 LNHNV, CDR2 YYDKDF (reference sequence). V lost 0 bases, J lost 5 bases, and 5 bases lay in between. In DNA form, the CDR3 reads TGTGCCACCAGCAGAGAGGGGGACGAGCAGTACTTC. Translating gives CATSREGDEQYF.

This clonotype was picked up a small number of times. V gene TRBV20-1 combines with J gene TRBJ2-7; 9 bases map to TRBD1. Germline V gene sequence: CDR1 DFQATT, CDR2 SNEGSKA (reference sequence). After removal of 5 bases from V and 4 bases from J, the junction contained 9 bases not matched to a gene. The CDR3 has 14 residues. The CDR3 region has the DNA TGCAGTGCTTCTCACAGGGGGCGCTTGTACGAGCAGTACTTC. Its protein is CSASHRGRLYEQYF.

The J gene is TRBJ1-1, the V gene TRBV20-1, with 7 bases lining up with TRBD1. The length of the CDR3 is 15 residues. CDR1 is DFQATT, CDR2 SNEGSKA, per germline (reference sequence). V shed 0 bases and J 0 bases; nucleotides not matched to a gene: 4. CDR3 sequence reads: CSARERQGLNTEAFF. CDR3 DNA sequence: TGCAGTGCTAGAGAAAGACAGGGACTGAACACTGAAGCTTTCTTT.

Many counts were recorded for this clonotype. This rearrangement joins TRBV6-1 to TRBJ1-2; D is perhaps TRBD1 (6 bases). The V gene's germline CDR1 is MNHNS and CDR2 SASEGT. This CDR3 is 16 amino acids long. V lost 0 bases and J 6 bases, leaving 17 bases between the germline ends. The CDR3 sequence is CASSEAGGTEADGYTF. DNA for the CDR3: TGTGCCAGCAGTGAAGCAGGGGGGACGGAGGCTGATGGCTACACCTTC.

This clonotype showed up many times. This sequence joins TRBV7-8 and TRBJ2-1; perhaps D is TRBD1 or TRBD2 (5 bases each). Trimming removed 5 bases at V and 7 bases at J, with 15 bases between. This CDR3 region has 14 residues. Germline-derived CDR1 and CDR2 are SGHVS and FQNEAQ. CDR3 residues: CASSPPGDQNEQFF. The CDR3 DNA sequence: TGTGCCAGCAGCCCCCCTGGGGACCAAAATGAGCAGTTCTTC.